The rows below give T cell receptor beta chains drawn from one sample of a study of blood T cell repertoires in COVID-19. TCRdb keeps only in-frame clones here, not all; method: immunoSEQ multiplex PCR. The table records roughly 160,000 clones, over 70% of them present only once. Sequenced material: peripheral blood. Receptors originate from an older woman with acute or convalescent COVID-19. Each CDR3 is given with its conserved first and last residue. A D gene is named only where the DNA matches it firmly. Only some rows state a clone size, as once, few, many or a class for expanded clones.

length	size	V	J	D	CDR3	DNA
16	NA	TRBV7-9	TRBJ2-1	NA	CASSPTLLGVNNEQFF	TGTGCCAGCAGCCCCACCTTATTAGGGGTGAACAATGAGCAGTTCTTC
13	few	TRBV19	TRBJ2-5	NA	CASSTGTQETQYF	TGTGCCAGTAGCACCGGGACTCAAGAGACCCAGTACTTC
16	NA	TRBV18	TRBJ2-1	TRBD1	CASSPGTGTGGNEQFF	TGTGCCAGCTCACCGGGAACCGGGACAGGGGGGAATGAGCAGTTCTTC
16	NA	TRBV7-3	TRBJ2-1	TRBD2	CASSPLPGLVYNEQFF	TGTGCCAGCAGCCCCCTTCCGGGACTAGTCTACAATGAGCAGTTCTTC
17	NA	TRBV9	TRBJ1-2	NA	CASSVQDRTNFNYGYTF	TGTGCCAGCAGCGTACAGGACCGGACAAACTTTAACTATGGCTACACCTTC
13	NA	TRBV29-1	TRBJ1-1	NA	CSPTTAQNTEAFF	TGCAGCCCCACGACAGCCCAGAACACTGAAGCTTTCTTT
13	NA	TRBV10-3	TRBJ1-5	TRBD1	CAISEDRGWAQHF	TGTGCCATCAGTGAGGACAGGGGTTGGGCCCAGCATTTT
14	NA	TRBV7-2	TRBJ1-6	TRBD1	CASRPGQGYSPLHF	TGTGCCAGCAGACCTGGACAGGGGTATTCACCCCTCCACTTT
11	NA	TRBV5-1	TRBJ1-1	NA	CASSAGTEAFF	TGCGCCAGCAGCGCCGGCACTGAAGCTTTCTTT
18	NA	TRBV7-2	TRBJ2-4	TRBD2	CASSFGTSGALAKNIQYF	TGTGCCAGCAGCTTCGGGACTAGCGGGGCCCTAGCCAAAAACATTCAGTACTTC
16	NA	TRBV4-2	TRBJ2-3	NA	CASSRGSRDSTDTQYF	TGTGCCAGCAGCCGAGGTAGCCGCGACAGCACAGATACGCAGTATTTT
13	NA	TRBV11-2	TRBJ2-2	NA	CASSLGYSGELFF	TGTGCCAGCAGCTTAGGGTACTCCGGGGAGCTGTTTTTT
11	NA	TRBV20-1	TRBJ2-7	NA	CSAHRSREQYF	TGCAGTGCCCATCGGTCGCGGGAGCAGTACTTC
13	NA	TRBV18	TRBJ1-6	NA	CASSGTLNSPLHF	TGTGCCAGCTCAGGGACACTGAATTCACCCCTCCACTTT
15	NA	TRBV30	TRBJ2-2	TRBD2	CAWKVARGGTGELFF	TGTGCCTGGAAGGTCGCGCGGGGGGGCACCGGGGAGCTGTTTTTT
15	few	TRBV5-6	TRBJ2-7	TRBD2	CASSFWGGRPYEQYF	TGTGCCAGCAGTTTCTGGGGGGGGAGACCGTACGAGCAGTACTTC
17	NA	TRBV14	TRBJ1-2	NA	CASSQDGGAGLNYGYTF	TGTGCCAGCAGCCAAGATGGCGGGGCAGGATTGAACTATGGCTACACCTTC
15	NA	TRBV19	TRBJ2-7	TRBD1	CASSAPGQGLNEQYF	TGTGCCAGTAGTGCTCCGGGACAGGGGTTAAACGAGCAGTACTTC
15	NA	TRBV19	TRBJ1-4	TRBD1	CASSSLTGGVEKLFF	TGTGCCAGTAGTAGCCTCACAGGGGGCGTTGAAAAACTGTTTTTT
17	NA	TRBV27	TRBJ2-1	TRBD2	CASSLGEVVGGATEQFF	TGTGCCAGCAGTTTAGGGGAGGTTGTCGGGGGGGCCACTGAGCAGTTCTTC
15	NA	TRBV20-1	TRBJ2-3	NA	CSASKWGRRTDTQYF	TGCAGTGCTAGTAAGTGGGGGCGGAGGACAGATACGCAGTATTTT
14	NA	TRBV5-1	TRBJ1-4	TRBD1	CASSLQGTNEKLFF	TGCGCCAGCAGCTTACAGGGGACTAATGAAAAACTGTTTTTT
13	once	TRBV30	TRBJ1-1	NA	CALRRLMNTEAFF	TGTGCCCTACGCCGGTTAATGAACACTGAAGCTTTCTTT
15	NA	TRBV24-1	TRBJ2-5	NA	CATSDLRDLQETQYF	TGTGCCACCAGTGATTTGAGGGACTTGCAAGAGACCCAGTACTTC
14	few	TRBV6-5	TRBJ2-3	NA	CASSYGPLGDTQYF	TGTGCCAGCAGTTACGGGCCCCTTGGGGATACGCAGTATTTT
15	NA	TRBV18	TRBJ1-1	TRBD1	CASPPKGAQNTEAFF	TGTGCCAGCCCTCCGAAGGGGGCCCAGAACACTGAAGCTTTCTTT
15	NA	TRBV7-8	TRBJ2-7	NA	CASSFRGAKSYEQYF	TGTGCCAGCAGCTTCCGGGGGGCAAAATCCTACGAGCAGTACTTC
15	NA	TRBV6-6	TRBJ2-2	NA	CASSHPQGNTGELFF	TGTGCCAGCAGTCACCCCCAGGGGAACACCGGGGAGCTGTTTTTT
17	NA	TRBV7-2	TRBJ2-7	NA	CASSLAGAGERTWEQYF	TGTGCCAGCAGCTTAGCGGGTGCGGGCGAGCGGACTTGGGAGCAGTACTTC
14	NA	TRBV10-2	TRBJ2-1	TRBD2	CASSVAGGRDEQFF	TGCGCCAGCAGTGTTGCGGGGGGGCGGGATGAGCAGTTCTTC
13	NA	TRBV2	TRBJ1-2	NA	CASNVGTIAGYTF	TGTGCCAGCAACGTAGGGACAATTGCTGGCTACACCTTC
14	NA	TRBV5-1	TRBJ1-1	TRBD1	CASSTWTGDTEAFF	TGCGCCAGCAGCACCTGGACAGGGGACACTGAAGCTTTCTTT
16	once	TRBV6-2/TRBV6-3	TRBJ2-5	TRBD2	CASSYKRGGTQETQYF	TGTGCCAGCAGTTACAAACGGGGGGGTACCCAAGAGACCCAGTACTTC
16	NA	TRBV7-2	TRBJ1-1	TRBD1	CASSLVTGPLNTEAFF	TGTGCCAGCAGCTTAGTGACAGGGCCTTTGAACACTGAAGCTTTCTTT
16	NA	TRBV7-6	TRBJ2-1	NA	CASSPTQGVSYNEQFF	TGTGCCAGCAGCCCAACCCAGGGTGTTTCCTACAATGAGCAGTTCTTC
14	NA	TRBV18	TRBJ1-5	TRBD1	CASSPIDRAQPQHF	TGTGCCAGCTCACCTATCGACAGGGCTCAGCCCCAGCATTTT
15	once	TRBV5-1	TRBJ2-5	TRBD2	CASSLGRGAQETQYF	TGCGCCAGCAGCTTGGGGCGGGGGGCACAAGAGACCCAGTACTTC
14	NA	TRBV2	TRBJ2-7	NA	CASRPQGFTYEQYF	TGTGCCAGCCGACCACAGGGATTTACCTACGAGCAGTACTTC
14	NA	TRBV4-1	TRBJ1-5	TRBD1	CASSQGQGNQPQHF	TGCGCCAGCAGCCAGGGACAGGGCAATCAGCCCCAGCATTTT
15	NA	TRBV5-1	TRBJ2-2	TRBD2	CASTSGGGNTGELFF	TGCGCCAGCACGAGTGGCGGGGGTAACACCGGGGAGCTGTTTTTT
15	NA	TRBV5-4	TRBJ2-3	NA	CASSLKLSGPDTQYF	TGTGCCAGCAGCTTGAAACTTTCTGGGCCAGATACGCAGTATTTT
13	NA	TRBV25-1	TRBJ2-5	NA	CASSSTVQETQYF	TGTGCCAGCAGTTCGACAGTCCAAGAGACCCAGTACTTC
12	NA	TRBV13	TRBJ2-1	NA	CASSSTGREQFF	TGTGCCAGCAGCTCTACAGGTCGGGAGCAGTTCTTC
16	NA	TRBV7-2	TRBJ2-7	TRBD2	CASSLDGGTSGYEQYF	TGTGCCAGCAGCTTAGATGGGGGGACTAGCGGGTACGAGCAGTACTTC
13	NA	TRBV7-2	TRBJ1-3	NA	CASSRQEGNTIYF	TGTGCCAGCAGCCGACAGGAGGGAAACACCATATATTTT
15	NA	TRBV4-2	TRBJ1-5	TRBD1	CASSQTGTGDQPQHF	TGTGCCAGCAGCCAGACCGGGACAGGCGATCAGCCCCAGCATTTT
15	NA	TRBV7-2	TRBJ2-3	NA	CASSLRGLRTDTQYF	TGTGCCAGCAGCCTTCGGGGACTCCGCACAGATACGCAGTATTTT
14	few	TRBV6-5	TRBJ1-1	NA	CASSSNRVGAEAFF	TGTGCCAGCAGTTCCAACAGGGTTGGCGCTGAAGCTTTCTTT
16	NA	TRBV11-3	TRBJ1-5	NA	CASSLSGSRPNQPQHF	TGTGCCAGCAGCTTGTCCGGGTCCCGCCCCAATCAGCCCCAGCATTTT
16	NA	TRBV4-3	TRBJ2-3	NA	CASSQGGQGPTDTQYF	TGCGCCAGCAGCCAAGGGGGGCAGGGGCCCACAGATACGCAGTATTTT
16	NA	TRBV6-2/TRBV6-3	TRBJ2-3	NA	CASTPLFGERRYTQYF	TGTGCCAGCACCCCATTATTCGGGGAGCGCAGGTATACGCAGTATTTT
17	NA	TRBV27	TRBJ2-6	NA	CASSTMGRPSGANVLTF	TGTGCCAGCAGTACGATGGGGCGGCCATCTGGGGCCAACGTCCTGACTTTC
14	NA	TRBV19	TRBJ2-3	TRBD1	CASSRQGATDTQYF	TGTGCCAGTAGTAGACAGGGTGCCACAGATACGCAGTATTTT
14	NA	TRBV5-4	TRBJ1-1	NA	CASSLPRRGTEAFF	TGTGCCAGCAGCTTGCCCCGAAGGGGCACTGAAGCTTTCTTT
16	NA	TRBV18	TRBJ1-1	TRBD1	CASSPNRGVGNTEAFF	TGTGCCAGCTCACCAAACAGGGGAGTTGGGAACACTGAAGCTTTCTTT
12	NA	TRBV29-1	TRBJ1-1	TRBD1	CSVGQGGTEAFF	TGCAGCGTCGGACAGGGGGGGACTGAAGCTTTCTTT
15	NA	TRBV19	TRBJ1-5	TRBD1	CASSRDRGLNQPQHF	TGTGCCAGTAGTCGGGACAGGGGGCTGAATCAGCCCCAGCATTTT
16	NA	TRBV5-1	TRBJ1-6	TRBD1	CASSPPFDRANSPLHF	TGCGCCAGCAGCCCTCCATTTGACAGGGCTAATTCACCCCTCCACTTT
15	NA	TRBV5-1	TRBJ2-3	TRBD1	CASSLLDRGTDTQYF	TGCGCCAGCAGCTTGCTTGACAGGGGCACAGATACGCAGTATTTT
15	NA	TRBV5-1	TRBJ2-7	TRBD1	CASSLTGTGGSEQYF	TGCGCCAGCAGCCTCACCGGGACAGGGGGTTCCGAGCAGTACTTC